The T cell receptor (beta chain) described here comes from a study of CD8 T cells in Susac syndrome. With random hexamers, reverse transcription was performed on about 0.45 to 1 ug of RNA. Each CDR3 protein is one row after TCRdb ran MiXCR on the immunoSEQ multiplex PCR reads. The repertoire holds 150,000 to 190,000 distinct CDR3 sequences, with over 85% as singletons. CDR3 size: 12 residues. Looked up from germline, CDR1 is SGDLS and CDR2 is YYNGEE. Trimming took off 4 bases at V and 6 bases at J, with 10 bases between the two ends. The specimen sequenced was CD8+ T cells from PBMCs. This clonotype was obtained from a human donor with multiple sclerosis. The genes are TRBV9 and TRBJ1-2; the D is unclear. This CDR3 reads CASSYPENGYTF. CDR3 coding DNA: TGTGCCAGCAGCTACCCGGAGAATGGCTACACCTTC.